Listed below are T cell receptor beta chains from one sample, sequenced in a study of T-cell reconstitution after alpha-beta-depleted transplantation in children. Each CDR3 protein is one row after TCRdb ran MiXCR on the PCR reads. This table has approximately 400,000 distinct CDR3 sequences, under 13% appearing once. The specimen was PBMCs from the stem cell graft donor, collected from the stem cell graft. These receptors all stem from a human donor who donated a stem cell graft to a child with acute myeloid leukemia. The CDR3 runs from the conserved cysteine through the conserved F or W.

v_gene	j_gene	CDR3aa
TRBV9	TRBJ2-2	CASTWGGAGELFF
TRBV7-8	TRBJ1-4	CASSSGQGGEKLFF
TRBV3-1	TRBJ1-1	CASMGQGWTEAFF
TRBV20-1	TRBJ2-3	CSAREGTSGLRDTQYF
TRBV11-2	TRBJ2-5	CASSLGGLAGTGQETQYF
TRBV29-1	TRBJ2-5	CSAQTGGETQYF
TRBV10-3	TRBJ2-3	CAISEPGLATSTDTQYF
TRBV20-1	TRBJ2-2	CSAGGGGPTVRANGELFF
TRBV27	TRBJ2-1	CASKGLADSYNEQFF
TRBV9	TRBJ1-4	CASSERTDSSLVF
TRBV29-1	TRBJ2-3	CSVDGGSGGTDTQYF
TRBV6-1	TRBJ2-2	CASSRTSTGELFF
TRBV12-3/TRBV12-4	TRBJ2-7	CASRPGGGEKRYEQYF
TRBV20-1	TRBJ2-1	CSASKEGALDEQFF
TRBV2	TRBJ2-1	CASSGTGSYNEQFF
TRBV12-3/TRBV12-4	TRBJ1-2	CASSTDRDYGYTF
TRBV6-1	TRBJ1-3	CASSATQVSGNTIYF
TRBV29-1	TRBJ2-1	CSVFSSGYNEQFF
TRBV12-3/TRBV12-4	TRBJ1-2	CASSSFGGHANYGYTF
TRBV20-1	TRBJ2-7	CSAMDRGLSYEQYF
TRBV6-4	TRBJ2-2	CASSGLAGGELFF
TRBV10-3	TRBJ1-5	CATRGQAVQPQHF
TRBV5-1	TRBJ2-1	CASSPRTGGEQFF
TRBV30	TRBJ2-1	CAWSEDNDEQFF
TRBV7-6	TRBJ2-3	CASSSPSGESTDTQYF
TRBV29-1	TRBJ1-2	CSVVGRGRVGYTF
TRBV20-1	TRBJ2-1	CSAGTSGGPAFF
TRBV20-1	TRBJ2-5	CSARAIAGDRETQYF
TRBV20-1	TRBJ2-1	CCVPSPLAGINNEQFF
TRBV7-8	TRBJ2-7	CASSLKRPGLDTSYEQYF
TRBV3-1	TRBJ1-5	CASSSAHNQPQHF
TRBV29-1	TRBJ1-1	CSVDKATEAFF
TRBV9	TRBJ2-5	CASSVGGGLQETQYF
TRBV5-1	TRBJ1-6	CASRPGGANNSPLHF
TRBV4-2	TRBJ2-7	CASSEGSRRDNTYEQYF
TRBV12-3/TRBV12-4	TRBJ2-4	CASSRDSSDIQYF
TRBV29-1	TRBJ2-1	CSALFGVDEQFF
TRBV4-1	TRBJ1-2	CASSQERTGIGYTF
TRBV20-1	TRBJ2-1	CSAPNSGGDNEQFF
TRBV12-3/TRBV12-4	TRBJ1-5	CASSLSLRSNQPQHF
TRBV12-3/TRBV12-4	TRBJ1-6	CASRAAGTAHSPLHF
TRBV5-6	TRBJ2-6	CASSYRVLNGDNVLTF
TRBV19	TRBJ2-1	CASRKNNEQFF
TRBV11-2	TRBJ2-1	CASSFLTGLPYNEQFF
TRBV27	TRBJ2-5	CASRTWEGRGGETQYF
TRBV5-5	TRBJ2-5	CASSLLGGPVRETQYF
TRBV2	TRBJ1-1	CASSGGEWNVNTEAFF
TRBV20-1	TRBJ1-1	CSARVIGGTEAFF
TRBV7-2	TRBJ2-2	CASSLRTGRELFF